The present entry profiles one T cell receptor beta chain with its context. The target antigen is unknown. Germline CDR1 reads MDHEN; CDR2 reads SYDVKM. The CDR3 is 14 residues long. With 7 bases clipped from V and 6 bases from J, the junction kept 11 bases outside the gene matches. This record belongs to a study of siplizumab effects on memory and regulatory T cells. The protocol was immunoSEQ multiplex PCR, while the TCRdb copy is restricted to in-frame clones and leaves out a portion. The sample yields more than 60,000 clones, just over 90% seen once. Study-wide results and limits: Sequences below about 10^-5 frequency were poorly captured, limiting mapping of alloreactive clones.

The chain is built from TRBV28 and TRBJ2-7, with 8 nucleotides matching TRBD1. The sequencing input was CD8+ T cells sorted from blood. The source is a human donor in good health. CDR3 sequence: CASNRQGWGSEQYF. The CDR3, as DNA: TGTGCCAGCAACCGACAGGGGTGGGGCTCCGAGCAGTACTTC.